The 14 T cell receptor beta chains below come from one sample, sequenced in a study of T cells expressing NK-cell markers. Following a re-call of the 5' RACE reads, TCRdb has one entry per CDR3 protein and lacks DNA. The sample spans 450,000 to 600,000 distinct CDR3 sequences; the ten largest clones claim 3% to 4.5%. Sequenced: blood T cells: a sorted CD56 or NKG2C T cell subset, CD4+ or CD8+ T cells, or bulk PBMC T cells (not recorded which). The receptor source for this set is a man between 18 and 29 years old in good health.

The CDR3 reads CASSVSGEGTEAFF. V is TRBV5-1 and J is TRBJ1-1; the TCRdb D gene call, TRBD1, has no DNA to confirm it. CDR1 is SGHRS, CDR2 YFSETQ, per germline. The CDR3 extends over 14 amino acids.

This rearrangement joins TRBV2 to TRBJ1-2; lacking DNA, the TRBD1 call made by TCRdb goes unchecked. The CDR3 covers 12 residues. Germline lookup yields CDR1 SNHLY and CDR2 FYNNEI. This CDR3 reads CASNRDRDGYTF. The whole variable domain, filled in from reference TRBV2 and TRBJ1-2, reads EPEVTQTPSHQVTQMGQEVILRCVPISNHLYFYWYRQILGQKVEFLVSFYNNEISEKSEIFDDQFSVERPDGSNFTLKIRSTKLEDSAMYFCASNRDRDGYTFGSGTRLTVV.

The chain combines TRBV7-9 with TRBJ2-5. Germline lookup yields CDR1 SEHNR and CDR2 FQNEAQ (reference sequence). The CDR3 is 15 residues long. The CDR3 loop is CASSLDRGREETQYF.

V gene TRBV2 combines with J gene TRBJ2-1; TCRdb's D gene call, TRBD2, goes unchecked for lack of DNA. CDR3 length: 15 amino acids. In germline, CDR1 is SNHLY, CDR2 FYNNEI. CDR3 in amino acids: CASSEEVLADNEQFF.

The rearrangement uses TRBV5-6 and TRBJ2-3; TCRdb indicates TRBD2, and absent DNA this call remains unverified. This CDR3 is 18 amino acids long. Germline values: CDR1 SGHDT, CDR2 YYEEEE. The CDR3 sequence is CASSFWGLAPERPDTQYF.

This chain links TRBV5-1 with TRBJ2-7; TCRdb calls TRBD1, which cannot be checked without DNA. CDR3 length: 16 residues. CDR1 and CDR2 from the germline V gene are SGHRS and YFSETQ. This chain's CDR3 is CASSLVPSTGGYEQYF.

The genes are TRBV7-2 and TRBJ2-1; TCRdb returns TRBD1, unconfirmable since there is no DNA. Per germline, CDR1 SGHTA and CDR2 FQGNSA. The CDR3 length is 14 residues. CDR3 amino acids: CASSLGQGRVEQFF. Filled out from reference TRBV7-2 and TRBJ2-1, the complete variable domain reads GAGVSQSPSNKVTEKGKDVELRCDPISGHTALYWYRQSLGQGLEFLIYFQGNSAPDKSGLPSDRFSAERTGGSVSTLTIQRTQQEDSAVYLCASSLGQGRVEQFFGPGTRLTVL.

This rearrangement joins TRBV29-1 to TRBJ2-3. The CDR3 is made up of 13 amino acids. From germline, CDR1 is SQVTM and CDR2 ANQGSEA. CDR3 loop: CSVEPGVTDTQYF.

The CDR3 sequence: CASSLSEGEQFF. V usage is TRBV5-5 and J usage is TRBJ2-1. The length of the CDR3 is 12 residues. Germline V CDR1 and CDR2: SGHKS, YYEKEE (reference sequence). The whole variable domain, filled in from reference TRBV5-5 and TRBJ2-1, reads DAGVTQSPTHLIKTRGQQVTLRCSPISGHKSVSWYQQVLGQGPQFIFQYYEKEERGRGNFPDRFSARQFPNYSSELNVNALLLGDSALYLCASSLSEGEQFFGPGTRLTVL.

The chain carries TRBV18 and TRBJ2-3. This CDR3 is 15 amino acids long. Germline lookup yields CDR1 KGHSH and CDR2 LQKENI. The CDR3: CASSPNGLSTDTQYF.

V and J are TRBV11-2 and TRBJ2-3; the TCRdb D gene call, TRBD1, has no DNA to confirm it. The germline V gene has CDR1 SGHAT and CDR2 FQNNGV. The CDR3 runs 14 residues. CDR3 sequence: CASSRQGVEDTQYF.

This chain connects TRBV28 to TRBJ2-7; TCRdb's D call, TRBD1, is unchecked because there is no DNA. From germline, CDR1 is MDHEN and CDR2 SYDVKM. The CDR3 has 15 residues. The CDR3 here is CASSWSLDRAHEQYF.

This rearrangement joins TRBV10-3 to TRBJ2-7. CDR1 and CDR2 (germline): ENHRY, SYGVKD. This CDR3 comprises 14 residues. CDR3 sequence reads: CAISGTTSEFEQYF.

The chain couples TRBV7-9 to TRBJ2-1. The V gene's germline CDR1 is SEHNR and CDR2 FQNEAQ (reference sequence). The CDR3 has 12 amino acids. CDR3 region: CASSQSVGEQFF.